This TCR beta chain was retrieved from a study of regulatory T cells in long-lasting Graves disease. Described time point: persistent/refractory GD, antithyroid drugs over 5 years with positive TRAb. The TCR library was made from RNA extracted from PBMCs. Graves' disease diagnoses used American Thyroid Association guidelines. The CDR3 length is 17 residues. Germline V gene sequence: CDR1 SGHNT, CDR2 YENEEA. Trimming at V came to 3 bases and at J to 3 bases, leaving 10 bases not matched to a gene. Assembly of TCR beta libraries relied on iRepertoire HTBI primers together with Arm-PCR of CDR3 regions. Via MiXCR, TCRdb re-called the multiplex PCR reads, giving one row per CDR3 protein. The table lists over 300,000 distinct CDR3 sequences, roughly a fifth of them singletons, with less than 35% in the top ten.

Sequencing used peripheral blood mononuclear cells (PBMCs), obtained when the disease was refractory, from a patient treated with antithyroid drugs. The source is a female donor with Graves disease. The chain uses TRBV11-3 and TRBJ2-3, with 9 positions matching TRBD2. CDR3 region: CASSLFLLAGLTDTQYF. The CDR3 DNA sequence: TGTGCCAGCAGCTTGTTCCTTCTAGCGGGGCTTACAGATACGCAGTATTTT.